What follows describes a single T cell receptor (beta chain). The target antigen is unknown. This record belongs to a study of monozygotic twins with inflammatory bowel disease. This CDR3 has 21 amino acids. Looked up from germline, CDR1 is SGHTA and CDR2 is FQGNSA. Whole-study results and caveats: Healthy co-twins showed greater TCRbeta diversity (inverse Simpson) than IBD patients.

Amplification of TCRalpha and TCRbeta cDNA involved two nested PCRs that ran for approximately 16 and 9 cycles. One entry per CDR3 protein, without DNA, is what TCRdb gives after re-calling the 5' RACE reads. The ten most abundant clones cover less than 6.5% of a sample with fewer than 400,000 distinct CDR3 sequences. This receptor was identified in a human donor with ulcerative colitis or Crohn's disease, or a healthy co-twin of an affected twin (not recorded which). The chain couples TRBV7-2 to TRBJ2-1; TCRdb calls TRBD2, which cannot be checked without DNA. The sequencing sample was made of blood. This CDR3 reads CASSRRRPGLAGRESYNEQFF.